These 24 T cell receptor beta chains came from one sample sequenced in a study of T cells in localized non-small cell lung cancer. TCRdb keeps only in-frame clones here, not all; method: immunoSEQ multiplex PCR. Found here are 40,000 to 50,000 clones, 86% of them singletons; the top ten hold around 7%. Sequences were derived from peripheral blood, sampled before any cancer treatment. The receptors were sampled from a woman between 18 and 49 years old with stage III lung adenocarcinoma.

This rearrangement joins TRBV4-1 to TRBJ1-1; D unresolved. The CDR3 loop spans 13 amino acids. Germline CDR1 is MGHRA and CDR2 is YSYEKL. Between the trimmed V and J ends, which lost 1 base and 7 bases, there was a span of 10 bases. CDR3 in amino acids: CASSQGSTFEAFF. CDR3 nucleotide sequence: TGCGCCAGCAGCCAAGGGTCGACGTTTGAAGCTTTCTTT.

This chain connects TRBV7-3 to TRBJ1-1; perhaps TRBD1 as D (5 bases). CDR1 SGHTA and CDR2 FQGTGA come from the germline V gene. The V and J ends lost 2 bases and 1 base respectively, with 8 bases between them. The CDR3 extends over 14 amino acids. CDR3 nucleotides: TGTGCCAGCAGCTTAGTTGGGACGAACACTGAAGCTTTCTTT. The encoded protein is CASSLVGTNTEAFF. Using reference TRBV7-3 and TRBJ1-1 for the parts outside the CDR3, the full variable domain is GAGVSQTPSNKVTEKGKYVELRCDPISGHTALYWYRQSLGQGPEFLIYFQGTGAADDSGLPNDRFFAVRPEGSVSTLKIQRTERGDSAVYLCASSLVGTNTEAFFGQGTRLTVV.

The chain links TRBV19 to TRBJ2-7; 8 bases are shared with TRBD1. The junction had 5 bases not matched to a gene; V was cut back by 5 bases and J by 5 bases. The CDR3 extends over 13 amino acids. Germline values: CDR1 LNHDA, CDR2 SQIVND (reference sequence). The CDR3 spells CASSVGTGDEQYF. CDR3 bases: TGTGCCAGTAGTGTGGGGACAGGTGACGAGCAGTACTTC.

The chain couples TRBV6-6 to TRBJ2-3; 10 nucleotides match TRBD2. Germline CDR1 is MNHNY and CDR2 is SVGAGI (reference sequence). J lost 1 base, V lost 10 bases, and 11 bases had no gene match. This CDR3 spans 16 amino acids. CDR3 sequence (DNA): TGTGCCACTAAAGCGGGAGGGGGGGCAGGCACAGATACGCAGTATTTT. Its translation is CATKAGGGAGTDTQYF.

V is TRBV30 and J is TRBJ2-5, with a possible D match to TRBD2 (5 bases). The germline V and J ends were trimmed by 2 bases and 4 bases, with 17 bases remaining between them. Germline assignment: CDR1 GTSNPN and CDR2 SVGIG (reference sequence). This CDR3 spans 15 amino acids. CDR3 loop: CAWSTKVGVLETQYF. In DNA, the CDR3 is TGTGCCTGGAGTACTAAGGTGGGAGTCCTAGAGACCCAGTACTTC.

This clone was recorded a few times. The chain joins TRBV5-1 to TRBJ1-6, with D perhaps matching TRBD1 (5 bases). The CDR3 has 14 amino acids. The germline CDR1 and CDR2 sequences are SGHRS and YFSETQ. The germline V and J ends were trimmed by 3 bases and 8 bases, with 12 bases remaining between them. The CDR3 nucleotides read TGCGCCAGCAGCTCTGACCCCAGGGATTCACCCCTCCACTTT. It specifies CASSSDPRDSPLHF.

J is TRBJ2-1 and V is TRBV2; tentatively, D is TRBD2 (5 bases). With 6 bases removed from V and 14 bases from J, the gap between germline ends came to 17 bases. The CDR3 is 12 amino acids. CDR1 and CDR2 (germline): SNHLY, FYNNEI. The CDR3 protein is CASRTIGIWEFF. The CDR3 bases are TGTGCCAGCAGGACCATCGGGATTTGGGAGTTCTTC.

This rearrangement joins TRBV2 to TRBJ2-3, with D hard to call. Trimming removed 0 bases from V and 1 base from J, with 2 bases in between. This CDR3 comprises 13 residues. The germline V gene encodes CDR1 SNHLY and CDR2 FYNNEI. DNA for the CDR3: TGTGCCAGCAGTGAAGCAGGCACAGATACGCAGTATTTT. The encoded protein is CASSEAGTDTQYF.

The V call is TRBV7-8, the J call TRBJ2-3; no clear D gene. The germline V gene encodes CDR1 SGHVS and CDR2 FQNEAQ. V was pared by 1 base and J by 5 bases, with 19 bases between. This CDR3 is built from 17 residues. The CDR3 reads CASSLVRVPLLGDTQYF. The DNA for the CDR3 is TGTGCCAGCAGCTTAGTTAGGGTTCCTCTTCTCGGAGATACGCAGTATTTT.

This clone occurred a few times. V is TRBV19 and J is TRBJ1-1, with 7 bases that match TRBD1. The CDR3 runs to 16 residues. Germline V gives CDR1 LNHDA, CDR2 SQIVND (reference sequence). Trimming at V came to 6 bases and at J to 3 bases, leaving 13 bases not matched to a gene. The CDR3 sequence is CASRRIQIRGDTEAFF. In DNA form, the CDR3 reads TGTGCCAGTAGACGAATCCAGATCAGGGGGGACACTGAAGCTTTCTTT. Full variable domain (rest looked up from reference TRBV19 and TRBJ1-1): DGGITQSPKYLFRKEGQNVTLSCEQNLNHDAMYWYRQDPGQGLRLIYYSQIVNDFQKGDIAEGYSVSREKKESFPLTVTSAQKNPTAFYLCASRRIQIRGDTEAFFGQGTRLTVV.

The DNA for the CDR3 is TGTGCCAGCATACCCGGACAGGGTTTCTATAATTCACCCCTCCACTTT. Its translation: CASIPGQGFYNSPLHF. The V and J genes are TRBV2 and TRBJ1-6, with 8 bases fitting TRBD1. The CDR3 covers 16 residues. The germline CDR1 and CDR2 sequences are SNHLY and FYNNEI. V lost 7 bases to trimming and J lost 3 bases; unmatched junction nucleotides: 8.

The chain combines TRBV5-6 with TRBJ2-7, with 7 bases identical to TRBD1. Germline trimming cut 4 bases from V and 3 bases from J; bases unmatched to any gene: 10. From germline, CDR1 is SGHDT and CDR2 YYEEEE. This CDR3 is built from 15 residues. Written as DNA, the CDR3 is TGTGCCAGCAGCCCTACAGGGGCATTCTACTACGAGCAGTACTTC. Protein: CASSPTGAFYYEQYF.

The chain is built from TRBV7-2 and TRBJ1-1, with a weak D call TRBD1 (6 bases). V was cut by 4 bases and J by 1 base, with 13 bases left in between. CDR3 length: 15 residues. Germline-derived CDR1 and CDR2 are SGHTA and FQGNSA. CDR3 coding DNA: TGTGCCAGCAGCTCGCGTGGGGGGGCGAACACTGAAGCTTTCTTT. Translated, it gives CASSSRGGANTEAFF.

The CDR3 region is CASSFGAAAGELFF. CDR3 coding DNA: TGTGCCAGCAGTTTTGGGGCTGCGGCCGGGGAGCTGTTTTTT. The gene calls are TRBV27 and TRBJ2-2; weak D call: TRBD1 (5 bases). The V gene lost 3 bases and the J gene lost 6 bases, with 11 bases spanning the gap. Germline CDR1 is MNHEY and CDR2 is SMNVEV (reference sequence). The CDR3 has 14 amino acids.

The chain has TRBV6-5 and TRBJ1-5, with a tentative D call TRBD1 (5 bases). This CDR3 is built from 15 residues. The V end was cut by 6 bases, the J end by 2 bases, with 14 bases between. Germline assignment: CDR1 MNHEY and CDR2 SVGAGI. The chain's CDR3 is CASRGGWGGNQPQHF. As DNA, the CDR3 is TGTGCCAGCAGGGGCGGTTGGGGGGGCAATCAGCCCCAGCATTTT.

The rearrangement joins TRBV19 to TRBJ1-1, with 9 bases fitting TRBD1. CDR1 is LNHDA and CDR2 is SQIVND in the germline V gene (reference sequence). V lost 5 bases, J lost 0 bases, and 4 bases stayed unmatched. This CDR3 is 15 amino acids long. In DNA form, the CDR3 reads TGTGCCAGTAGTCCCCGGGACAGGGTGAACACTGAAGCTTTCTTT. Translation: CASSPRDRVNTEAFF.

This clone was counted only a few times. This rearrangement joins TRBV30 to TRBJ1-2; D gene unclear. There are 13 residues in the CDR3. V lost 0 bases and J 8 bases, leaving 13 bases between the germline ends. The germline V gene encodes CDR1 GTSNPN and CDR2 SVGIG (reference sequence). This CDR3 is CAWSVSGYGGYTF. As DNA, the CDR3 is TGTGCCTGGAGTGTATCGGGGTACGGAGGCTACACCTTC.

This clone was detected only a few times. The chain employs TRBV7-9 and TRBJ1-6; perhaps TRBD1 as D (5 bases). Per the germline V gene, CDR1 is SEHNR and CDR2 is FQNEAQ (reference sequence). Trimming pared 6 bases from V and 7 bases from J, leaving 13 bases between. The CDR3 length is 14 residues. In nucleotides, the CDR3 is TGTGCCAGCAGATCTTCAGGGAAGAATTCACCCCTCCACTTT. This encodes CASRSSGKNSPLHF.

V usage is TRBV5-1 and J usage is TRBJ1-5; tentative D call: TRBD1 (6 bases). This CDR3 spans 15 amino acids. The germline V gene encodes CDR1 SGHRS and CDR2 YFSETQ. Trimming left V 0 bases short and J 2 bases short, with 9 bases between. DNA of the CDR3: TGCGCCAGCAGCTTGGGGGGGGCAGGCAATCAGCCCCAGCATTTT. It yields the protein CASSLGGAGNQPQHF.

The rearrangement links TRBV11-3 to TRBJ2-3, with a weak D call TRBD1 (5 bases). With 4 bases removed from V and 8 bases from J, the gap between germline ends came to 22 bases. The germline V gene encodes CDR1 SGHNT and CDR2 YENEEA. The CDR3 is made up of 16 amino acids. CDR3 sequence reads: CASSWGLGASPTTQYF. The CDR3, as DNA: TGTGCCAGCAGCTGGGGTTTAGGGGCCTCCCCTACTACGCAGTATTTT.

Comment on this clone: Mismatch with germline at one junction end may stem from a read error. V gene TRBV11-2 combines with J gene TRBJ2-7, with D perhaps matching TRBD1 or TRBD2 (5 bases each). CDR1 and CDR2 from the germline V gene are SGHAT and FQNNGV. The CDR3 is 12 residues long. CDR3 residues: CASTIGDPPTAF. In DNA, the CDR3 is TGTGCCAGCACTATTGGGGACCCACCGACCGCCTTC.

The chain recombines TRBV4-1 with TRBJ1-2, with 9 bases lining up with TRBD1. With V trimmed by 0 bases and J by 7 bases, 12 bases remained unmatched. The V gene's germline CDR1 is MGHRA and CDR2 YSYEKL. CDR3 length equals 17 residues. The CDR3 reads CASSQDSRGDRAGGYTF. In nucleotides, the CDR3 is TGCGCCAGCAGCCAAGATTCTCGGGGGGACAGGGCCGGTGGCTACACCTTC.

This chain joins TRBV27 and TRBJ2-5; tentative D call: TRBD2 (5 bases). Trimming took 5 bases from V and 8 from J, leaving 12 bases between them. Germline V gives CDR1 MNHEY, CDR2 SMNVEV (reference sequence). There are 12 residues in the CDR3. The CDR3 region has the DNA TGTGCCAGCAGTGTCTCGGGGTTAACCCAGTACTTC. Protein: CASSVSGLTQYF.

The CDR3 region has the DNA TGTGCCAGCAGTGAAGGGACACTTAAAGAGACCCAGTACTTC. It translates to CASSEGTLKETQYF. The gene calls are TRBV6-1 and TRBJ2-5, with a possible D match to TRBD1 (5 bases). The V end lost 1 base, the J end lost 3 bases, and 9 bases lay between the germline ends. Germline V gives CDR1 MNHNS, CDR2 SASEGT. This CDR3 has 14 residues.